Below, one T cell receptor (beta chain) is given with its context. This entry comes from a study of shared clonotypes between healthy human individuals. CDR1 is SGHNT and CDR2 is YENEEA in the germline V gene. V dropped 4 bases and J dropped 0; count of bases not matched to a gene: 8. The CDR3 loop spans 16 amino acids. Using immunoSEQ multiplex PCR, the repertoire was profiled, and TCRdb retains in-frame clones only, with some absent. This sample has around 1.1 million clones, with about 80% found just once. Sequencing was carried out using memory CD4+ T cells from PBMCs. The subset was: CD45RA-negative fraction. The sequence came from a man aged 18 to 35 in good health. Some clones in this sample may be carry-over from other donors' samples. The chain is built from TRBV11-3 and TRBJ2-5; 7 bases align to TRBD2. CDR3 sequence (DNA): TGTGCCAGCAGCTCCCGATTAGGGAGGGACCAAGAGACCCAGTACTTC. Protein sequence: CASSSRLGRDQETQYF.